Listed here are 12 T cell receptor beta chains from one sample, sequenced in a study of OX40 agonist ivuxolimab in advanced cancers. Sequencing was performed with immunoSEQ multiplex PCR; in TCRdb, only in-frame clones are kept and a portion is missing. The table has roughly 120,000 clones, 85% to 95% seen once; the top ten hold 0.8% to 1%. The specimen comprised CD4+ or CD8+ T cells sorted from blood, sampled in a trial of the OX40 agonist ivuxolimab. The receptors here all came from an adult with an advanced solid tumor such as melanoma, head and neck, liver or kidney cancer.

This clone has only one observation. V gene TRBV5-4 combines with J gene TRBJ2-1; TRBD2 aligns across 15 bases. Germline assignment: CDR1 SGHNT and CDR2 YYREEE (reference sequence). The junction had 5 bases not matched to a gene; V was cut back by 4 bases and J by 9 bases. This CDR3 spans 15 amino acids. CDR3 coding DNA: TGTGCCAGCAGCACGGGACTAGCGGGAGGCGGTGAGCAGTTCTTC. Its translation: CASSTGLAGGGEQFF.

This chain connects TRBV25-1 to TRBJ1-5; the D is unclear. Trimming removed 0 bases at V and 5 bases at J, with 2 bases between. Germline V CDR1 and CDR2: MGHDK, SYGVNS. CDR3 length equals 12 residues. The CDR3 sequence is CASSEYDQPQHF. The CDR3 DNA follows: TGTGCCAGCAGTGAATATGATCAGCCCCAGCATTTT.

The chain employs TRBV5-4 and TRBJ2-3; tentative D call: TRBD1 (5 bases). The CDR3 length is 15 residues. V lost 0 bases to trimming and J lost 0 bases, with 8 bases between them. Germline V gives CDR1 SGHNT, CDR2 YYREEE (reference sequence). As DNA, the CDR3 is TGTGCCAGCAGCTTGGGCCAGGGAAGCACAGATACGCAGTATTTT. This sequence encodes CASSLGQGSTDTQYF.

CDR3 protein: CASSPTGRRETQYF. The CDR3 DNA follows: TGTGCCAGCTCACCGACAGGGCGCCGGGAGACCCAGTACTTC. This rearrangement joins TRBV18 to TRBJ2-5; 7 bases match TRBD1. The V and J ends lost 3 bases and 5 bases, in that order; junction bases with no gene match: 6. Germline values: CDR1 KGHSH, CDR2 LQKENI. The CDR3 spans 14 residues.

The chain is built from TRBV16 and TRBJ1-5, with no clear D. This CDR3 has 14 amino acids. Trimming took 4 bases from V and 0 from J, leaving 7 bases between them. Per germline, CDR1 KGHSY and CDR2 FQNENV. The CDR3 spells CASSRTNSNQPQHF. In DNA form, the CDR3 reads TGTGCCAGCAGCCGCACAAATAGCAATCAGCCCCAGCATTTT.

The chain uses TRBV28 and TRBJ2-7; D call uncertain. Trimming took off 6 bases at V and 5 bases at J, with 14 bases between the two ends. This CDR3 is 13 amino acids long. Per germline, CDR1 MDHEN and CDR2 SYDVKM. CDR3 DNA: TGTGCCAGCAGGCGGTATAAGGCGAACGAGCAGTACTTC. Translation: CASRRYKANEQYF.

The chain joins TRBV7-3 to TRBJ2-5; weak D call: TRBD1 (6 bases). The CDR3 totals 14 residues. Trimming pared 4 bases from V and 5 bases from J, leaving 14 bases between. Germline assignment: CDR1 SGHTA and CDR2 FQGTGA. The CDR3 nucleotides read TGTGCCAGCAGCTCAACAGGGTTCGGGGAGACCCAGTACTTC. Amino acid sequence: CASSSTGFGETQYF.

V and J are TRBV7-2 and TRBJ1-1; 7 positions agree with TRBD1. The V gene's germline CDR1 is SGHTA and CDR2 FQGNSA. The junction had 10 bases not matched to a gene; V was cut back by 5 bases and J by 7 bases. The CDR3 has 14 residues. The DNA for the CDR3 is TGTGCCAGCAGCCCGGACCGGGACAGATTTGAAGCTTTCTTT. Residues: CASSPDRDRFEAFF. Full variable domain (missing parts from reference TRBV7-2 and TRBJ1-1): GAGVSQSPSNKVTEKGKDVELRCDPISGHTALYWYRQSLGQGLEFLIYFQGNSAPDKSGLPSDRFSAERTGGSVSTLTIQRTQQEDSAVYLCASSPDRDRFEAFFGQGTRLTVV.

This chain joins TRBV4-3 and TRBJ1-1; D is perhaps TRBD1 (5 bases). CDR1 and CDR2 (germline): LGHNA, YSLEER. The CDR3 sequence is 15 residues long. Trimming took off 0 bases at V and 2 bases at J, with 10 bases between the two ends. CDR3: CASSQDSGGNTEAFF. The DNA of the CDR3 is TGCGCCAGCAGCCAAGACTCGGGGGGTAACACTGAAGCTTTCTTT.

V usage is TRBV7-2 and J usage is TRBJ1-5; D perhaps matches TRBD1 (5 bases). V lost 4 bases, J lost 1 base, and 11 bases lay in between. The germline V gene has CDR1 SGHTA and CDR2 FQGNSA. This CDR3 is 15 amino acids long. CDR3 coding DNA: TGTGCCAGCAGCTCCGGGGGGTGGAGCAATCAGCCCCAGCATTTT. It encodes CASSSGGWSNQPQHF.

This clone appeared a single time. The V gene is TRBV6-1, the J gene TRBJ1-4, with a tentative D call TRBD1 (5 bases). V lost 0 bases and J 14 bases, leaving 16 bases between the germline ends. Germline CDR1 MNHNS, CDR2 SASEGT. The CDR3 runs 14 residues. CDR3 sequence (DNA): TGTGCCAGCAGTGAAGCGCGCGGGGGTATATGGCTGTTTTTT. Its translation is CASSEARGGIWLFF.

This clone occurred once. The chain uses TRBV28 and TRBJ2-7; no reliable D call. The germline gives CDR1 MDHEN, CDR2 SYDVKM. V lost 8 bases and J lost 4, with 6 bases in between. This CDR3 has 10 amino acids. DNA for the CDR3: TGTGCCAGCGGCCCTTACGAGCAGTACTTC. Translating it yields CASGPYEQYF. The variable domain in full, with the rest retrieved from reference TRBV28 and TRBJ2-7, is DVKVTQSSRYLVKRTGEKVFLECVQDMDHENMFWYRQDPGLGLRLIYFSYDVKMKEKGDIPEGYSVSREKKERFSLILESASTNQTSMYLCASGPYEQYFGPGTRLTVT.